This T cell receptor (beta chain) stems from a study of cytomegalovirus exposure and HLA in healthy donors. Amplification used 60 Vbeta primers and 13 Jbeta primers. Some clones are missing from TCRdb's copy, which holds only in-frame ones; the method was immunoSEQ multiplex PCR. Of about 170,000 clones in the sample, 81% were seen once. Study-level results: Sequencing had likely introduced a cluster of highly shared sequence variants as an artifact. Further analysis was carried out later, and it showed several of the most significant clusters appearing linked to common viral pathogens. A list of 164 TCR beta chains associated with cytomegalovirus was given.

With respect to this clone: The antigen remains unidentified.

The specimen sequenced was PBMCs. The receptor was derived from a woman between 18 and 29 years old in good health and CMV-seropositive.

DNA of the CDR3: TGCGCCAGCAGCTTGAACCTGGGGGGAGGCGAGCAGTACTTC. Translating it yields CASSLNLGGGEQYF. The genes are TRBV5-1 and TRBJ2-7; possible D gene TRBD2, 6 bases. The CDR3 loop spans 14 amino acids. CDR1 and CDR2 (germline): SGHRS, YFSETQ. Deletions cut 1 base from V and 6 bases from J, with 14 bases between.